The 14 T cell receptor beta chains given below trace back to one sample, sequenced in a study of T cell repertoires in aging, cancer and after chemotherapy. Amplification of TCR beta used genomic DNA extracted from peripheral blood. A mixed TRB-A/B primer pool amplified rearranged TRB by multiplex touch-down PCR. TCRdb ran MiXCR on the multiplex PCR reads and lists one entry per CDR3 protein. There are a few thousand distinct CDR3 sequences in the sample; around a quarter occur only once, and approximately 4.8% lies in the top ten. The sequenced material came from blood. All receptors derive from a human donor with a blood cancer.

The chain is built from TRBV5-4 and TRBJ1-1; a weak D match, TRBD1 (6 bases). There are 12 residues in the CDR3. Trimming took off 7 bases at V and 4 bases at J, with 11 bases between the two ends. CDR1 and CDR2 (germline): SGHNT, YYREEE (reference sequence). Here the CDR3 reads CASASRGTEAFF. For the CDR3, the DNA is TGTGCCAGCGCATCCAGGGGCACTGAAGCTTTCTTT.

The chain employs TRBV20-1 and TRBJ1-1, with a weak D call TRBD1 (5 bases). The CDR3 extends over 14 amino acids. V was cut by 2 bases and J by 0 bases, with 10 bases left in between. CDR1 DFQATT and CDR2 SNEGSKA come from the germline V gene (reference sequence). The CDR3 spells CSARQGGMNTEAFF. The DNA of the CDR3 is TGCAGTGCTAGACAGGGTGGCATGAACACTGAAGCTTTCTTT.

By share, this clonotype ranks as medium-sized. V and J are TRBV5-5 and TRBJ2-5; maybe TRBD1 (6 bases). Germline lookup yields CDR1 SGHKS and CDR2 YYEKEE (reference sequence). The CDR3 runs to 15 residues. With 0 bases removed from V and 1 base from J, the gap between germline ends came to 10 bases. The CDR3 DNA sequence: TGTGCCAGCAGCTTGGAGGCAGGGGCCCAAGAGACCCAGTACTTC. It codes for CASSLEAGAQETQYF.

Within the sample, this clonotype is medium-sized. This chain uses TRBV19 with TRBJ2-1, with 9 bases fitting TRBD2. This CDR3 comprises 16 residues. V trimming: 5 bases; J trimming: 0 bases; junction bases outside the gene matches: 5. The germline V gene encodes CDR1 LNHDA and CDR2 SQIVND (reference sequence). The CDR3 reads CASSQGLASSYNEQFF. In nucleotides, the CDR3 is TGTGCCAGTAGTCAAGGACTAGCGAGCTCCTACAATGAGCAGTTCTTC.

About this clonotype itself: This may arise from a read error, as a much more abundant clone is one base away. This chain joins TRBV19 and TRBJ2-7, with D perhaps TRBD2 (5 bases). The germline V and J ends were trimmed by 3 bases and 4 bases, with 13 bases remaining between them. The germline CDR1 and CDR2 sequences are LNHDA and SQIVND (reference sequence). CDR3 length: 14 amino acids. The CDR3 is CASSIRPEGYEQYF. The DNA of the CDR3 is TGTGCCAGTAGTATTCGTCCAGAGGGATACGAGCAGTACTTC.

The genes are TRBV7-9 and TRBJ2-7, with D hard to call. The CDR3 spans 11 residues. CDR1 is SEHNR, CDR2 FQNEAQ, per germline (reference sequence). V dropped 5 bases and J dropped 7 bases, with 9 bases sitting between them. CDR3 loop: CASSDSWEQYF. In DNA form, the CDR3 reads TGTGCCAGCAGCGATTCGTGGGAGCAGTACTTC.

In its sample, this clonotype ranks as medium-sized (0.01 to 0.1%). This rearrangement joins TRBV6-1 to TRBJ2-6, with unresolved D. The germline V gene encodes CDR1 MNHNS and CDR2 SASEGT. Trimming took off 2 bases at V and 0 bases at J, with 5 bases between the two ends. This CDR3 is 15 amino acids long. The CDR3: CASSETTSGANVLTF. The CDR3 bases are TGTGCCAGCAGTGAAACCACCTCTGGGGCCAACGTCCTGACTTTC.

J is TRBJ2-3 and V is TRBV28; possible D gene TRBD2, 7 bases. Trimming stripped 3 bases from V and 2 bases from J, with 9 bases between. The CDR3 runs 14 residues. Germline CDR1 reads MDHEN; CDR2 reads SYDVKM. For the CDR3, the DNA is TGTGCCAGCAGTTTGGGGGGGGCCACAGATACGCAGTATTTT. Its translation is CASSLGGATDTQYF. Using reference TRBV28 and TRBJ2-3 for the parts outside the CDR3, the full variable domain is DVKVTQSSRYLVKRTGEKVFLECVQDMDHENMFWYRQDPGLGLRLIYFSYDVKMKEKGDIPEGYSVSREKKERFSLILESASTNQTSMYLCASSLGGATDTQYFGPGTRLTVL.

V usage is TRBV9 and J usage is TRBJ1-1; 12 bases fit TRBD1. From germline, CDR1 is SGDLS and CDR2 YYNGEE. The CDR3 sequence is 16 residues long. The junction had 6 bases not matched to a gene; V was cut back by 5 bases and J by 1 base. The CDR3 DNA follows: TGTGCCAGCAGAAGGGGACAGGGGGCAGGGAACACTGAAGCTTTCTTT. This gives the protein CASRRGQGAGNTEAFF. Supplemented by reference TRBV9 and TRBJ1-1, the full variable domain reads DSGVTQTPKHLITATGQRVTLRCSPRSGDLSVYWYQQSLDQGLQFLIQYYNGEERAKGNILERFSAQQFPDLHSELNLSSLELGDSALYFCASRRGQGAGNTEAFFGQGTRLTVV.

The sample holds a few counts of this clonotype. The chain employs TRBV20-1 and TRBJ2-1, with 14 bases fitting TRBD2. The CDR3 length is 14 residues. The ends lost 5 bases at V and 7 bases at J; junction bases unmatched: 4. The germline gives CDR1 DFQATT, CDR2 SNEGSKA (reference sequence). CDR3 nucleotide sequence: TGCAGTGCTGGTTGGACTAGCGGGGGGAATGAGCAGTTCTTC. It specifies CSAGWTSGGNEQFF.

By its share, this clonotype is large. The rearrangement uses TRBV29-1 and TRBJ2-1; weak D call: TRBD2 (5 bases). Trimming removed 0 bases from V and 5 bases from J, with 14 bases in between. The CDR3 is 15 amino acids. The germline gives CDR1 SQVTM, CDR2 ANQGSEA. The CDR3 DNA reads TGCAGCGTTGAAGATATCGGGGTTAGAAACAATGAGCAGTTCTTC. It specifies CSVEDIGVRNNEQFF.

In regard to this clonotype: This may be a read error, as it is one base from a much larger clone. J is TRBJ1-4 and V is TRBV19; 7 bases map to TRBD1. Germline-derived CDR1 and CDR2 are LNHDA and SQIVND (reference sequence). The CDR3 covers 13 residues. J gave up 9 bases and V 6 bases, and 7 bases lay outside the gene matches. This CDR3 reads CASSPQGYKKLFF. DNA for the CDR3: TGTGCCAGTAGCCCACAGGGGTATAAAAAACTGTTTTTT.

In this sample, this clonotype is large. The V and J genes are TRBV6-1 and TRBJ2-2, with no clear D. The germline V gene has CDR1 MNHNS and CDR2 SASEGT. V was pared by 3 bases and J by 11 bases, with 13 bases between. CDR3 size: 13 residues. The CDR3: CASSEFAGLELFF. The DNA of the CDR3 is TGTGCCAGCAGTGAGTTCGCCGGCCTCGAGCTGTTTTTT.

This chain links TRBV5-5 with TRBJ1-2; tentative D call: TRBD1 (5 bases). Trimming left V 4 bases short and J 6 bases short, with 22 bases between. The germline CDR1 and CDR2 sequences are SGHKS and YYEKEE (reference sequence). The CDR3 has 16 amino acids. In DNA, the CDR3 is TGTGCCAGCAGCCGGGACCGGCTAATCCCTTTAGATGGCTACACCTTC. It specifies CASSRDRLIPLDGYTF.